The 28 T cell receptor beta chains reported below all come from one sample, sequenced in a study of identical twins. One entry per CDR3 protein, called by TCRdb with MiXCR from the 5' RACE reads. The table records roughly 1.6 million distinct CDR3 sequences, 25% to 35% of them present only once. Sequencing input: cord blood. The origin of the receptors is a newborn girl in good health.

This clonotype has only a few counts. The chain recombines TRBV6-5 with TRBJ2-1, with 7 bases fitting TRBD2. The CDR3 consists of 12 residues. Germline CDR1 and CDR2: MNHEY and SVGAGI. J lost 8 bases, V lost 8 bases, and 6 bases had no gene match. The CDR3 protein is CASRGGRDEQFF. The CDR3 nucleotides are TGTGCCAGCCGGGGAGGGCGGGATGAGCAGTTCTTC.

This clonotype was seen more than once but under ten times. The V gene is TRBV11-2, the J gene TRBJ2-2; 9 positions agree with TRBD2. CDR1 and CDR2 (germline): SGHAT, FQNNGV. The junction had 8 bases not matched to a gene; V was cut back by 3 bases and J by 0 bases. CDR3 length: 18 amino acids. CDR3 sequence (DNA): TGTGCCAGCAGCTTCAGAGCGGGAGGTGTCCCGAACACCGGGGAGCTGTTTTTT. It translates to CASSFRAGGVPNTGELFF.

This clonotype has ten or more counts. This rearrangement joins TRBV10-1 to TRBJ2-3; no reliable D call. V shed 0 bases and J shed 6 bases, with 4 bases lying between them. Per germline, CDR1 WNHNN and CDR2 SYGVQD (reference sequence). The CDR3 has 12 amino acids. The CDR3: CASSESWDTQYF. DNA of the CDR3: TGCGCCAGCAGTGAGTCGTGGGATACGCAGTATTTT.

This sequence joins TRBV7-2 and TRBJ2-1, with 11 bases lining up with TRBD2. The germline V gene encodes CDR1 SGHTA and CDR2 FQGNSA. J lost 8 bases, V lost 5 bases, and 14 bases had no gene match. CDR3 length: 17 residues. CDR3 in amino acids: CASSTEVAGGRIDEQFF. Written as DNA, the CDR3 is TGTGCCAGCAGCACAGAAGTAGCGGGGGGGCGTATAGATGAGCAGTTCTTC.

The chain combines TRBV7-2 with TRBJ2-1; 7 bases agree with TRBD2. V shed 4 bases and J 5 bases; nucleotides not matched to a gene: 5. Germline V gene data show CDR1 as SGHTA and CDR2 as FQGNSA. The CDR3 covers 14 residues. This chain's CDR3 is CASSSWGGNNEQFF. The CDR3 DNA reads TGTGCCAGCAGCTCCTGGGGGGGAAACAATGAGCAGTTCTTC.

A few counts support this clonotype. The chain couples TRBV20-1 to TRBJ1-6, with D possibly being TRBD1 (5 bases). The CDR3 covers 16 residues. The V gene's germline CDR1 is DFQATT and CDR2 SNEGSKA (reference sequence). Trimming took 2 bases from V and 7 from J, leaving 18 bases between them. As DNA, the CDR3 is TGCAGTGCTAGACCCCGTCGGGGGGGTAGGAATTCACCCCTCCACTTT. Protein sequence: CSARPRRGGRNSPLHF.

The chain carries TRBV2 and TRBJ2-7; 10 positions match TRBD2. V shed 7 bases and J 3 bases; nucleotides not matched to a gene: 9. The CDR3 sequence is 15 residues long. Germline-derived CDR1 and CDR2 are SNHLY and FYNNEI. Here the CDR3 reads CASTYSSGGNYEQYF. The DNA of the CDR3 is TGTGCCAGCACCTACTCTAGCGGGGGAAACTACGAGCAGTACTTC.

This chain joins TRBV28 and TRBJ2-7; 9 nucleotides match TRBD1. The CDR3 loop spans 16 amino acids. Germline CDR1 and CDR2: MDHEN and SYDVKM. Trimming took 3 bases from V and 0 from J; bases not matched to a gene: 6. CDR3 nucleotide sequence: TGTGCCAGCAGTTTCGTGGGGACAGGGAGCTCCTACGAGCAGTACTTC. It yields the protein CASSFVGTGSSYEQYF.

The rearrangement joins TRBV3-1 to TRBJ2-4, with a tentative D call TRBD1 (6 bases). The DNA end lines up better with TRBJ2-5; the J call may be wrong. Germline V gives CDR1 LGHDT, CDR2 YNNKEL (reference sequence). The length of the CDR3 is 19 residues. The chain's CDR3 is CASSQVARDRSPRQETQYF. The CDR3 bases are TGTGCCAGCAGCCAAGTCGCCCGCGACAGGTCGCCCCGTCAAGAGACCCAGTACTTC.

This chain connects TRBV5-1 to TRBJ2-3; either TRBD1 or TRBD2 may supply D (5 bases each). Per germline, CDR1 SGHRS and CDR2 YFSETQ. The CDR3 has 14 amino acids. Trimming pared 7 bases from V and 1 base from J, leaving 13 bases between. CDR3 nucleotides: TGCGCCAGCGGCCTGGGACGGGGCACAGATACGCAGTATTTT. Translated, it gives CASGLGRGTDTQYF.

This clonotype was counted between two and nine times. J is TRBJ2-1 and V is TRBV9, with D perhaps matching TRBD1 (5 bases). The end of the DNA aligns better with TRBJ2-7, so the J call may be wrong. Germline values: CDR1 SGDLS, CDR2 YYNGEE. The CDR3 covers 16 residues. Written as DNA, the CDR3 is TGTGCCAGCAGCGGCAGACAGCCGAGCTCCTACAATGAGCAGTACTTC. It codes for CASSGRQPSSYNEQYF.

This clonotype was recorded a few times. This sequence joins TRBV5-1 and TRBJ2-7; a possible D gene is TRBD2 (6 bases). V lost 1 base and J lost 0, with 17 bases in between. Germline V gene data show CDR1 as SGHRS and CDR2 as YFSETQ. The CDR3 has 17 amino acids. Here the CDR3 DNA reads TGCGCCAGCAGCTTGCCCAGCCGGGAGATCCCCTCCTACGAGCAGTACTTC. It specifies CASSLPSREIPSYEQYF.

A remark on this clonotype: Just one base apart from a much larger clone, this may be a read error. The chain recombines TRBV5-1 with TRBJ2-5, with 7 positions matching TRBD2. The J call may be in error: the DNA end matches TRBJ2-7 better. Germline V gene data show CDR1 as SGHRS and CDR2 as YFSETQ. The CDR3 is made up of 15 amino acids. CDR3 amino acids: CASSPRAGEFYEQYF. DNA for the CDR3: TGCGCCAGCAGCCCAAGGGCGGGAGAGTTTTACGAGCAGTACTTC.

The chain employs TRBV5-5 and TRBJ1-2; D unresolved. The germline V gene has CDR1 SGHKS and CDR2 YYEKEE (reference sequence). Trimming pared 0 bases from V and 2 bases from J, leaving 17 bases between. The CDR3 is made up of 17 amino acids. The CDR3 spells CASSLGAGRTANYGYTF. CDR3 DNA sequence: TGTGCCAGCAGCTTGGGGGCAGGACGAACTGCCAACTATGGCTACACCTTC.

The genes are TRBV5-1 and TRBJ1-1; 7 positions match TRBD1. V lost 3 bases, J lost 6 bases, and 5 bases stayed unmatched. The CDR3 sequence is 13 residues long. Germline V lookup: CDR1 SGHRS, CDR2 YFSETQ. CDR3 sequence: CASSSLGGAEAFF. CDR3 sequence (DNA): TGCGCCAGCAGCTCCTTAGGGGGCGCTGAAGCTTTCTTT.

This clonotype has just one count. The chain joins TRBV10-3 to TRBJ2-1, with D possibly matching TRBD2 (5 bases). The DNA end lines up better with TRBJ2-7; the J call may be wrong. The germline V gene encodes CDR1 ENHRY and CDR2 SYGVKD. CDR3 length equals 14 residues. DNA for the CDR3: TGTGCCATCAGTGAGTACGAGCGGTATAATGAGCAGTACTTC. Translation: CAISEYERYNEQYF.

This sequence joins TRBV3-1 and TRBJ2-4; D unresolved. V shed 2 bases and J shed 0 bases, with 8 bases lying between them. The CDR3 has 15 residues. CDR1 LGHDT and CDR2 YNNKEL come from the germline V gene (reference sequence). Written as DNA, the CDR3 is TGTGCCAGCAGCCAAAGCCTTTTAGCCAAAAACATTCAGTACTTC. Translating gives CASSQSLLAKNIQYF.

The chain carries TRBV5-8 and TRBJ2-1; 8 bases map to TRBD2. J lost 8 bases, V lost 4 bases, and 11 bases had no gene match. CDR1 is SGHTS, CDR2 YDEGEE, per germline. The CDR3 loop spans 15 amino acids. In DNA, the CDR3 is TGTGCCAGCAGCCGAGGAAGCGGGAGATACGATGAGCAGTTCTTC. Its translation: CASSRGSGRYDEQFF.

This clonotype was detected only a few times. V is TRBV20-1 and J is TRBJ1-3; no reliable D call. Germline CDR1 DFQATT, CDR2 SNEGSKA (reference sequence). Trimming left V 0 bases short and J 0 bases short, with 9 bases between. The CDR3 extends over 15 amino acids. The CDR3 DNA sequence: TGCAGTGCTAGAGATCAGGAGAGCTCTGGAAACACCATATATTTT. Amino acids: CSARDQESSGNTIYF.

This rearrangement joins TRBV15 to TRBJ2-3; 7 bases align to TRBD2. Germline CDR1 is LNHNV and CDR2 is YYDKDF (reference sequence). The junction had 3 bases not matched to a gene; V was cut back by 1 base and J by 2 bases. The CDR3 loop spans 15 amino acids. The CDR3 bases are TGTGCCACCAGCAGAGGTGGACTAGTCACAGATACGCAGTATTTT. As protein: CATSRGGLVTDTQYF. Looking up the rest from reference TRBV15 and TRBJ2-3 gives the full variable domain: DAMVIQNPRYQVTQFGKPVTLSCSQTLNHNVMYWYQQKSSQAPKLLFHYYDKDFNNEADTPDNFQSRRPNTSFCFLDIRSPGLGDTAMYLCATSRGGLVTDTQYFGPGTRLTVL.

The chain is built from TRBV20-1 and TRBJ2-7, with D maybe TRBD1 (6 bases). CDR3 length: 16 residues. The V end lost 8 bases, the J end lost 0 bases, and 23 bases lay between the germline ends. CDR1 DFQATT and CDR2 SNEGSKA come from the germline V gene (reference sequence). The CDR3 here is CSTGRGMGASSYEQYF. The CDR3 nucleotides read TGCAGTACCGGACGAGGTATGGGGGCGAGCTCCTACGAGCAGTACTTC.

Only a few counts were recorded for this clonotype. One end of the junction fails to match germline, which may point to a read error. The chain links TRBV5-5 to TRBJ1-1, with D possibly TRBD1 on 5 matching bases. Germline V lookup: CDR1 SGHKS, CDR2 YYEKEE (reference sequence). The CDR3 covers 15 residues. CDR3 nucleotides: TGTGCCAGCAGGTTGGCCGGGACGGTTAACACTGAAGCTTTCTTT. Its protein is CASRLAGTVNTEAFF. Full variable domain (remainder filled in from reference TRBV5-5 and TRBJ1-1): DAGVTQSPTHLIKTRGQQVTLRCSPISGHKSVSWYQQVLGQGPQFIFQYYEKEERGRGNFPDRFSARQFPNYSSELNVNALLLGDSALYLCASRLAGTVNTEAFFGQGTRLTVV.

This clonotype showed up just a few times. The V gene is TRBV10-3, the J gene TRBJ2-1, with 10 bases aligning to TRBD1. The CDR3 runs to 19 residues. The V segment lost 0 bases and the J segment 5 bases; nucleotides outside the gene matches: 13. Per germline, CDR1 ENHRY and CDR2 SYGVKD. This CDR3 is CAISESTVGTGVFDNEQFF. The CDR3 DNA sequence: TGTGCCATCAGTGAGTCGACAGTGGGGACAGGGGTGTTCGACAATGAGCAGTTCTTC.

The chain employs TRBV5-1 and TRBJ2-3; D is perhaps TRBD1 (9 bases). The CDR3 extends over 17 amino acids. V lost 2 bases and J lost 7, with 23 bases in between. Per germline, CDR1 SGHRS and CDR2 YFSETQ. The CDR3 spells CASSFSATGGSGNTQYF. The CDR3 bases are TGCGCCAGCAGCTTCTCCGCGACAGGGGGTAGCGGGAATACGCAGTATTTT.

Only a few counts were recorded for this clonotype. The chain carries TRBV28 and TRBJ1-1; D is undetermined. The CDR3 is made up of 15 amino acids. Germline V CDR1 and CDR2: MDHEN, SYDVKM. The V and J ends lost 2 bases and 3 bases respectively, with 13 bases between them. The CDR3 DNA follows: TGTGCCAGCAGTTTAACGATTCGGGCGGACACTGAAGCTTTCTTT. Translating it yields CASSLTIRADTEAFF.

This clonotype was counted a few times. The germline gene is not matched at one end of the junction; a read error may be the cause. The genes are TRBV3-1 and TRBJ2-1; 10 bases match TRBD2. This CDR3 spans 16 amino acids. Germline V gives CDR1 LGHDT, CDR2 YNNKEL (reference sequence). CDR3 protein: CASSQRAGGPRGELFF. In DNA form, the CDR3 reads TGTGCCAGCAGCCAAAGAGCGGGAGGGCCAAGAGGGGAGCTGTTCTTC.

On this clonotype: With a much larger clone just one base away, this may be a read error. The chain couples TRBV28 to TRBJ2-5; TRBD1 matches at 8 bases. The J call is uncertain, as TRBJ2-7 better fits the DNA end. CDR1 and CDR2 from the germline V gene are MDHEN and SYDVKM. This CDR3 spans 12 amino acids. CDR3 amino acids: CVSRTGFYEQYF. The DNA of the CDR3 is TGTGTCAGCAGGACAGGGTTTTACGAGCAGTACTTC.

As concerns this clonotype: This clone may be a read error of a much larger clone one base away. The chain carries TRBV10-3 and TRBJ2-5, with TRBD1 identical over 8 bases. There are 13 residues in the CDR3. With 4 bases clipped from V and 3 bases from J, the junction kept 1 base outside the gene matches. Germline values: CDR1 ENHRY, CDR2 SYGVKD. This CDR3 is CAISATGEETQYF. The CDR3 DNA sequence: TGTGCCATCAGTGCGACAGGGGAAGAGACCCAGTACTTC.